Listed below are T cell receptor beta chains from one sample, sequenced in a study of blood T cell repertoires in COVID-19. Measured with immunoSEQ multiplex PCR; TCRdb has only the in-frame clones, and not every one. Of over 200,000 clones in the sample, over 75% were seen once. The sequencing sample was made of peripheral blood. The receptors originated from a human donor in a cohort sampled during active COVID-19. Each CDR3 is given with its conserved first and last residue. Each record gives: D gene, V gene, clone size, J gene, CDR3 DNA, CDR3 protein. A D gene is named only where the DNA matches it firmly. Clone sizes are given selectively: once, few, many, or a class where the clone is expanded.

>-|TRBV5-1|-|TRBJ1-1
TGCGCCAGCAGTAAAGGACTAACTCCTGAAGCTTTCTTT
CASSKGLTPEAFF
>TRBD2|TRBV6-4|-|TRBJ2-3
TGTGCCAGCAGTGACTCGAAGGGGACTAGCGGGAGTTATACGCAGTATTTT
CASSDSKGTSGSYTQYF
>-|TRBV3-1/TRBV3-2|-|TRBJ2-7
TGTGCCAGCAGCCAAAGACGGGGGAGGACCTACGAGCAGTACTTC
CASSQRRGRTYEQYF
>-|TRBV9|few|TRBJ1-3
TGTGCCAGCAGTCCGGGGAACACCATATATTTT
CASSPGNTIYF
>TRBD2|TRBV4-2|-|TRBJ2-1
TGTGCCAGCAGCCCCACGACTAGCGGGCGGGGGTTCTTC
CASSPTTSGRGFF
>-|TRBV5-1|-|TRBJ2-5
TGCGCCAGCAGCTTGGCCTTCGGGACAAGCCAAGAGACCCAGTACTTC
CASSLAFGTSQETQYF
>-|TRBV2|-|TRBJ1-6
TGTGCCAGCAGTGAACGCGGCAGAAATTCACCCCTCCACTTT
CASSERGRNSPLHF
>-|TRBV30|-|TRBJ2-5
TGTGCCTGGAGTGGGTACAGTCAAGAGACCCAGTACTTC
CAWSGYSQETQYF
>-|TRBV4-1|once|TRBJ1-5
TGCGCCAGCAGCCTCTTACCGGGGGTCTTCAATCAGCCCCAGCATTTT
CASSLLPGVFNQPQHF
>TRBD2|TRBV27|-|TRBJ2-2
TGTGCCAGCAGTCCGGGACTAGCGACCGGGGAGCTGTTTTTT
CASSPGLATGELFF
>-|TRBV27|-|TRBJ2-1
TGTGCCAGCAGTTCCCTTTGGACGGGAGTAGGCAATGAGCAGTTCTTC
CASSSLWTGVGNEQFF
>-|TRBV4-3|once|TRBJ2-7
TGCGCCAGCAGCCAAGATCCGGCCAGGGGGGTTGACGAGCAGTACTTC
CASSQDPARGVDEQYF
>TRBD2|TRBV7-9|-|TRBJ2-7
TGTGCCAGCAGAGGGGGGCTAGCGGGATTCGACGAGCAGTACTTC
CASRGGLAGFDEQYF
>-|TRBV6-2/TRBV6-3|-|TRBJ1-2
TGTGCCAGCAGTCTTGGAGGGAGTATCTATGGCTACACCTTC
CASSLGGSIYGYTF
>TRBD1|TRBV5-1|-|TRBJ2-1
TGCGCCAGCAGCGCTGGGACAGGGTTAGAGCAGTTCTTC
CASSAGTGLEQFF
>-|TRBV10-3|-|TRBJ2-2
TGTGCCATCAGGGGAGACGGCATTGGCCCCGGGGAGCTGTTTTTT
CAIRGDGIGPGELFF
>TRBD1|TRBV5-6|-|TRBJ2-7
TGTGCCAGCAGCACGGACAGGGCAGCCTACGAGCAGTACTTC
CASSTDRAAYEQYF
>-|TRBV4-3|-|TRBJ2-6
TGCGCCAGCAGCCAAGACGGCTCTGGGGCCAACGTCCTGACTTTC
CASSQDGSGANVLTF
>-|TRBV11-3|-|TRBJ2-7
TGTGCCAGCAGCTTGGGGCAGGGCCGCCACGAGCAGTACTTC
CASSLGQGRHEQYF
>-|TRBV7-6|-|TRBJ1-3
TGTGCCAGCAGCCCCATGGAAGCGGGAAACACCATATATTTT
CASSPMEAGNTIYF
>TRBD1|TRBV3-1/TRBV3-2|-|TRBJ2-7
TGTGCCAGCAGCCAGAGAACGGGACAGAAGCTCTACGAGCAGTACTTC
CASSQRTGQKLYEQYF
>TRBD2|TRBV5-4|few|TRBJ2-7
TGTGCCAGCAGCCCCCTCAGCGGGAGCATCCACGAGCAGTACTTC
CASSPLSGSIHEQYF
>-|TRBV4-2|-|TRBJ1-4
TGTGCCAGCAGCCAAGAGGCCATGCACCGGGGTGAAAAACTGTTTTTT
CASSQEAMHRGEKLFF
>TRBD2|TRBV5-8|-|TRBJ2-7
TGTGCCAGCAGCTTGCGAAGCGGGAGGGCGAACGAGCAGTACTTC
CASSLRSGRANEQYF
>-|TRBV2|-|TRBJ1-4
TGTGCCAGCAGGACAGCGAATGAAAAACTGTTTTTT
CASRTANEKLFF
>-|TRBV9|-|TRBJ2-7
TGTGCCAGCAGCGTAGAGGATCTCGGAGGGTTCAAAGTCTTC
CASSVEDLGGFKVF
>TRBD1|TRBV10-1|-|TRBJ1-1
TGCGCCAGCAGTGGAGGGGGCCTCAACACTGAAGCTTTCTTT
CASSGGGLNTEAFF
>TRBD2|TRBV5-1|-|TRBJ2-3
TGCGCCAGCAGCTTGATAAGGCTAGCGGGAGCTAGCACAGATACGCAGTATTTT
CASSLIRLAGASTDTQYF
>-|TRBV4-3|-|TRBJ1-3
TGCGCCAGCAGCCAAGATAAGTCTGAGGGAAACACCATATATTTT
CASSQDKSEGNTIYF
>-|TRBV19|once|TRBJ2-7
TGTGCCAGTAGTCCCAGCGAGTACGAGCAGTACTTC
CASSPSEYEQYF
>TRBD1|TRBV13|-|TRBJ1-2
TGTGCCAGCAGCGCCCCTGGGGGACAGAACTATGGCTACACCTTC
CASSAPGGQNYGYTF
>TRBD2|TRBV19|-|TRBJ2-1
TGTGCCAGTAGTATGGGGATAGCGGGAGGAATGCACAATGAGCAGTTCTTC
CASSMGIAGGMHNEQFF
>-|TRBV30|few|TRBJ2-7
TGTGCCTGGAGTGTACTTAGGGGTCCCCACGAGCAGTACTTC
CAWSVLRGPHEQYF
>-|TRBV21-1|-|TRBJ1-1
TGTGCCAGCAGCAAAGGGGCCGACAGTGAAGCTTTCTTT
CASSKGADSEAFF
>TRBD1|TRBV5-4|-|TRBJ1-6
TGTGCCAGCAGCTGGAGATCGGGACAGGGGAATTCACCCCTCCACTTT
CASSWRSGQGNSPLHF
>-|TRBV7-8|-|TRBJ2-7
TGTGCCAGCAGCTATGGGGGGACCACCTACGAGCAGTACTTC
CASSYGGTTYEQYF
>-|TRBV10-1|-|TRBJ1-2
TGCGCCATCGCGAATAGGGAGTTCAACTATGGCTACACCTTC
CAIANREFNYGYTF
>-|TRBV9|-|TRBJ1-2
TGTGCCAGCAGCCGCGGGGGGGTTACAAACTATGGCTACACCTTC
CASSRGGVTNYGYTF
>-|TRBV12-3/TRBV12-4|-|TRBJ2-1
TGTGCCAGCAGCCTTTCGTGGGGGCTTGAGCAGTTCTTC
CASSLSWGLEQFF
>-|TRBV6-4|-|TRBJ1-5
TGTGCCACCCCTCCCATAACCGACAGCGGCAATCAGCCCCAGCATTTT
CATPPITDSGNQPQHF
>-|TRBV9|-|TRBJ1-3
TGTGCCAGCAGCGTAGGTTCAGGGCCCTCTGGAAACACCATATATTTT
CASSVGSGPSGNTIYF
>-|TRBV5-5|-|TRBJ1-3
TGTGCCAGCAGCCCATTAGCGAACTCTGGGAACACCATATATTTT
CASSPLANSGNTIYF
>TRBD1|TRBV7-2|-|TRBJ2-5
TGTGCCAGCAGCCCTAGACAGGGCCAAGAGACCCAGTACTTC
CASSPRQGQETQYF
>TRBD2|TRBV30|-|TRBJ2-7
TGTGCCTGGAGACTAGCGGGAGGGCCCTACGAGCAGTACTTC
CAWRLAGGPYEQYF
>-|TRBV2|once|TRBJ1-4
TGTGCCAGCACCCAAGGTACGGCGGGGCACGAAAAACTGTTTTTT
CASTQGTAGHEKLFF
>-|TRBV15|-|TRBJ1-5
TGTGCCACCAGCAGAGAGGGAGGGCGTCGCAATCAGCCCCAGCATTTT
CATSREGGRRNQPQHF
>-|TRBV4-3|-|TRBJ1-2
TGCGCCAGCAGCCAATCTACGGGGGTCTATGGCTACACCTTC
CASSQSTGVYGYTF
>-|TRBV7-3|once|TRBJ2-1
TGTGCCAGCAGCTTAACCTCCGGGGATGAGCAGTTCTTC
CASSLTSGDEQFF
>TRBD2|TRBV6-5|-|TRBJ2-5
TGTGCCACCACCCCACTAGCGGTCAGCCGGGAGACCCAGTACTTC
CATTPLAVSRETQYF
>-|TRBV10-3|-|TRBJ1-3
TGTGCCATCGCTCCCAGGGAAGGGGGAAACACCATATATTTT
CAIAPREGGNTIYF
>TRBD1|TRBV19|few|TRBJ1-1
TGTGCCAGTAGTAGACAGGGTTGGTCTGAAGCTTTCTTT
CASSRQGWSEAFF